This T cell receptor beta chain was documented in a study of response to subunit inactivated influenza vaccine. V lost 9 bases and J lost 7; bases outside the gene matches: 3. The CDR3 has 13 amino acids. CDR1 and CDR2 (germline): ENHRY, SYGVKD. This clonotype was detected ten times or more. From the RT-PCR reads, TCRdb called clonotypes with MiXCR, one entry per CDR3 protein. The sample includes fewer than 250,000 distinct CDR3 sequences, under 15% of them seen just once. The input for sequencing was CD8+ T cells sorted from PBMCs, taken 4 to 6 days after vaccination. The chain links TRBV10-3 to TRBJ2-2, with TRBD1 matching over 12 bases. This receptor was identified in a man aged 50 to 60 who received an inactivated influenza vaccine. The CDR3 loop is CAIGTGGDGELFF. CDR3 in DNA: TGTGCCATTGGGACAGGGGGCGACGGGGAGCTGTTTTTT.